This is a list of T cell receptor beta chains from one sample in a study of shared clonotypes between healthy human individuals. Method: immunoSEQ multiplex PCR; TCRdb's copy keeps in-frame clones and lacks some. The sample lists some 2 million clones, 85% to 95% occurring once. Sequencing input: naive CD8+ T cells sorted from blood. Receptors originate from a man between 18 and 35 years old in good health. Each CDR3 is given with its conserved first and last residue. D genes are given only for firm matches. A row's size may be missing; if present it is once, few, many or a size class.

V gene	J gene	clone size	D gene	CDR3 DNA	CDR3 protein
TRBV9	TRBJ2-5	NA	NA	TGTGCCAGCAGCGTAGCGGGCTCACAAGAGACCCAGTACTTC	CASSVAGSQETQYF
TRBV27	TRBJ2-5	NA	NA	TGTGCCAGCAGTTCCCTGGTTTATGAAGAGACCCAGTACTTC	CASSSLVYEETQYF
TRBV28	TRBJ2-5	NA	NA	TGTGCCAGCAGTCTCACAGGGTTCCAAGAGACCCAGTACTTC	CASSLTGFQETQYF
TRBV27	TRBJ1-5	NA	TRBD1	TGTGCCAGCAGTCCCTCCACAGGCGACAGGGATCAGCCCCAGCATTTT	CASSPSTGDRDQPQHF
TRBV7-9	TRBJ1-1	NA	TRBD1	TGTGCCAGCAGCTTTCCTAGGGGGACAGGGGGAAAGTACACTGAAGCTTTCTTT	CASSFPRGTGGKYTEAFF
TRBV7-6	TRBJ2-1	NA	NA	TGTGCCAGCTCAGACGACACCTACAATGAGCAGTTCTTC	CASSDDTYNEQFF
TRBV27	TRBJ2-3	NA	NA	TGTGCCAGCAGTCTCATGTTCGGCACAGATACGCAGTATTTT	CASSLMFGTDTQYF
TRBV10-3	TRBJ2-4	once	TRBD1	TGTGCCATCAGTGACGTGACAGGGGAAACCAAAAACATTCAGTACTTC	CAISDVTGETKNIQYF
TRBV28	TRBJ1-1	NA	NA	TGTGCCAGCAGTTTACCGTGGCGAGGTAAAGACACTGAAGCTTTCTTT	CASSLPWRGKDTEAFF
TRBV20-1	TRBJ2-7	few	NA	TGCAGTGCTAGAGAGGGGGACTTC	CSAREGDF
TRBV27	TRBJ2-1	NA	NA	TGTGCCAGCATGGCAGGGCCTAGGACCGGGCAGTTCTTC	CASMAGPRTGQFF
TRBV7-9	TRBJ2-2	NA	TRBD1	TGTGCCAGCAGCTCGTTAATCTTGAGGGACAGGGAGAACACCGGGGAGCTGTTTTTT	CASSSLILRDRENTGELFF
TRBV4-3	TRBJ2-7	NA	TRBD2	TGCGCCAGCAGCCAAGGCGCGGGAGCGGGATACGAGCAGTACTTC	CASSQGAGAGYEQYF
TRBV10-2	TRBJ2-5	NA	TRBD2	TGCGCCAGCAGTCTAGCTAGCGGGGGACGGGAGACCCAGTACTTC	CASSLASGGRETQYF
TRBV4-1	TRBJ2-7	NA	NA	TGCGCCAGCAGCCAAAAACAGGGTTGGTACGACGAGCAGTACTTC	CASSQKQGWYDEQYF
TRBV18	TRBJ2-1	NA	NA	TGTGCCAGCTCACCACCGATGGACTGGAGCTCCTACAATGAGCAGTTCTTC	CASSPPMDWSSYNEQFF
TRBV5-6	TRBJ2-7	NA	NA	TGTGCCAGCAGCTTGCTAAACCGAATGGACGGCGAGCAGTACTTC	CASSLLNRMDGEQYF
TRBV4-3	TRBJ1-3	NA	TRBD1	TGCGCCAGCAGCCCCGGGACAGAAGGCTCTGGAAACACCATATATTTT	CASSPGTEGSGNTIYF
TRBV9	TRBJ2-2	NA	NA	TGTGCCAGCAGCGAAGCGGCTACCGGGGAGCTGTTTTTT	CASSEAATGELFF
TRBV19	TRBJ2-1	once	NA	TGTGCCAGTAATGGGGACCTAAACAATGAGCAGTTCTTC	CASNGDLNNEQFF
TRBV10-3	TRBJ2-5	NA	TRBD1	TGTGCCATCAGTGAGACAGGGGGTTACCAAGAGACCCAGTACTTC	CAISETGGYQETQYF
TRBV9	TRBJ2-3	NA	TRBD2	TGTGCCAGCAGCGTAGGAGGTAGCGGGGGGCGAGATACGCAGTATTTT	CASSVGGSGGRDTQYF
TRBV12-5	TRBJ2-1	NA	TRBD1	TGTGCTAGTGGTCCGGACAGCTACAGGGGTGAGCAGTTCTTC	CASGPDSYRGEQFF
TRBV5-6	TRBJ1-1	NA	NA	TGTGCCAGCAGCCTATACGCCTACGGGGAAGCTTTCTTT	CASSLYAYGEAFF
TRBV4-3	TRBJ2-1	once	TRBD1	TGCGCCAGCAGCCAAGTTGGACAGGGGACGACTGAGCAGTTCTTC	CASSQVGQGTTEQFF